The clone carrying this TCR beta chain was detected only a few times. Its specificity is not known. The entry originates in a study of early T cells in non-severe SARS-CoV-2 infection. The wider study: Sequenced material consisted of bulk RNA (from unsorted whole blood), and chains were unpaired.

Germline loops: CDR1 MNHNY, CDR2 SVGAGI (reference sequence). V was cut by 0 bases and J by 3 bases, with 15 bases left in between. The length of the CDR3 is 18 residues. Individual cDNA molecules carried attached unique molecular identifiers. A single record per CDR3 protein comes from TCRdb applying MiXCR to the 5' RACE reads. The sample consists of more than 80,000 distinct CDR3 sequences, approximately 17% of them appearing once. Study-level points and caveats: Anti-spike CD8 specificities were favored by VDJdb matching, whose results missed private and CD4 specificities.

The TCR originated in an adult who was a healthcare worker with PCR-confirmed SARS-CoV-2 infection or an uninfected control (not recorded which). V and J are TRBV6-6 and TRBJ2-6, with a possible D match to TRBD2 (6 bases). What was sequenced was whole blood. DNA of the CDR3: TGTGCCAGCAGTTACTCGATCGGTTCGGGGGATGGGGCCAACGTCCTGACTTTC. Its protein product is CASSYSIGSGDGANVLTF.